The text below deals with one TCR beta chain. CDR3 size: 13 residues. Trimming took 9 bases from V and 5 from J, leaving 14 bases between them. CDR1 MDHEN and CDR2 SYDVKM come from the germline V gene. These data come from a study of blood T cell repertoires in COVID-19. Overall study: Samples taken during acute and convalescent COVID-19 were collected in the United States, Italy and Spain. The analysed material was cDNA or gDNA that came from T cells, B-cell-depleted T cells, or PBMCs.

Some clones are missing from TCRdb's copy, which holds only in-frame ones; the method was immunoSEQ multiplex PCR. The data show about 190,000 clones, 70% to 90% seen once. The sequenced sample consisted of peripheral blood. The source of this sequence is a man in his 70s with active or convalescent COVID-19. The rearrangement uses TRBV28 and TRBJ1-5; D perhaps matches TRBD1 (5 bases). CDR3 protein: CASRARVDQPQHF. The CDR3 DNA is TGTGCCAGTCGGGCCAGGGTTGATCAGCCCCAGCATTTT.